Listed below are T cell receptor beta chains from one sample, sequenced in a study of vaccination and CD4 T cells after COVID-19. Antigens for these TCRs are unknown. A single record per CDR3 protein comes from TCRdb applying MiXCR to the PCR reads. The sample contains about 12,000 distinct CDR3 sequences, roughly 50% of which appear only once. The sequencing input was CD4+ T cells from blood, cultured in vitro. The source is a human donor who had recovered from COVID-19. Each CDR3 is given with its conserved first and last residue. Fields, in order: CDR3 protein, CDR3 DNA, V gene, clone size, D gene, J gene. D genes are given only for firm matches. Only part of the rows carry a size: once, few, many, or a class if the clone is expanded.

CDR3 protein: CASTARPSLADRDNEQFF
CDR3 DNA: TGTGCCAGCACCGCAAGACCCTCTCTAGCGGACAGAGACAATGAGCAGTTCTTC
V gene: TRBV14
clone size: NA
D gene: NA
J gene: TRBJ2-1

CDR3 protein: CASSLGEFTGELFF
CDR3 DNA: TGTGCCAGCAGCCTAGGGGAGTTCACCGGGGAGCTGTTTTTT
V gene: TRBV6-1
clone size: NA
D gene: NA
J gene: TRBJ2-2

CDR3 protein: CASSYTTGTYEQYF
CDR3 DNA: TGTGCCAGCAGTTACACAACAGGGACCTACGAGCAGTACTTC
V gene: TRBV6-5
clone size: few
D gene: NA
J gene: TRBJ2-7

CDR3 protein: CASSLTGQSNEKLFF
CDR3 DNA: TGTGCCAGCAGCCTAACGGGACAGAGTAATGAAAAACTGTTTTTT
V gene: TRBV5-8
clone size: NA
D gene: TRBD1
J gene: TRBJ1-4

CDR3 protein: CASSFSPRVVASGPDTQYF
CDR3 DNA: TGTGCCAGCAGTTTTAGCCCCCGGGTTGTAGCGAGTGGCCCAGATACGCAGTATTTT
V gene: TRBV28
clone size: NA
D gene: NA
J gene: TRBJ2-3

CDR3 protein: CASSEQQETQYF
CDR3 DNA: TGTGCCAGCAGTGAACAGCAAGAGACCCAGTACTTC
V gene: TRBV2
clone size: NA
D gene: NA
J gene: TRBJ2-5

CDR3 protein: CASSQGGRGNTEAFF
CDR3 DNA: TGTGCCAGCAGCCAGGGGGGGAGAGGGAACACTGAAGCTTTCTTT
V gene: TRBV28
clone size: NA
D gene: TRBD1
J gene: TRBJ1-1

CDR3 protein: CASSLSGGRNTEAFF
CDR3 DNA: TGTGCCAGCAGCTTATCCGGAGGGAGGAACACTGAAGCTTTCTTT
V gene: TRBV7-9
clone size: NA
D gene: NA
J gene: TRBJ1-1

CDR3 protein: CSASGTSGNTDTQYF
CDR3 DNA: TGCAGTGCTAGCGGGACTAGCGGGAACACAGATACGCAGTATTTT
V gene: TRBV20-1
clone size: few
D gene: TRBD2
J gene: TRBJ2-3

CDR3 protein: CATSDYGTLKIYEQYF
CDR3 DNA: TGTGCCACCAGCGATTACGGGACACTTAAAATTTACGAGCAGTACTTC
V gene: TRBV15
clone size: few
D gene: NA
J gene: TRBJ2-7

CDR3 protein: CAWSVDRKIYEQYF
CDR3 DNA: TGTGCCTGGAGTGTCGACAGGAAAATCTACGAGCAGTACTTC
V gene: TRBV30
clone size: NA
D gene: NA
J gene: TRBJ2-7

CDR3 protein: CATSDSAGPTGELFF
CDR3 DNA: TGTGCCACCAGTGACTCGGCAGGGCCTACCGGGGAGCTGTTTTTT
V gene: TRBV24-1
clone size: NA
D gene: NA
J gene: TRBJ2-2

CDR3 protein: CASSPLYPTGNNRAGTFDEQFF
CDR3 DNA: TGTGCCAGCAGTCCTCTTTACCCAACAGGGAATAATCGGGCGGGAACTTTCGATGAGCAGTTCTTC
V gene: TRBV28
clone size: NA
D gene: NA
J gene: TRBJ2-1

CDR3 protein: CASSKVARGGYGYTF
CDR3 DNA: TGTGCCAGCAGCAAAGTCGCCCGGGGGGGCTATGGCTACACCTTC
V gene: TRBV21-1
clone size: NA
D gene: NA
J gene: TRBJ1-2

CDR3 protein: CASSLEWSSYEQYF
CDR3 DNA: TGTGCCAGCAGCTTAGAATGGAGTTCCTACGAGCAGTACTTC
V gene: TRBV7-6
clone size: NA
D gene: NA
J gene: TRBJ2-7

CDR3 protein: CASSLAGDSYEQYF
CDR3 DNA: TGTGCCAGCAGCTTAGCGGGGGACAGCTACGAGCAGTACTTC
V gene: TRBV7-9
clone size: few
D gene: TRBD1
J gene: TRBJ2-7

CDR3 protein: CASSRRQTYEQYF
CDR3 DNA: TGTGCCAGCAGTCGCCGACAGACCTACGAGCAGTACTTC
V gene: TRBV27
clone size: few
D gene: NA
J gene: TRBJ2-7

CDR3 protein: CSASSVQGLGTDTQYF
CDR3 DNA: TGCAGTGCTAGTTCCGTACAGGGTCTGGGCACAGATACGCAGTATTTT
V gene: TRBV20-1
clone size: once
D gene: NA
J gene: TRBJ2-3

CDR3 protein: CASSYSRIQGQETQYF
CDR3 DNA: TGTGCCAGCAGTTACTCAAGGATCCAGGGACAAGAGACCCAGTACTTC
V gene: TRBV6-2/TRBV6-3
clone size: few
D gene: NA
J gene: TRBJ2-5

CDR3 protein: CASGSPQGGRTGELFF
CDR3 DNA: TGTGCCAGCGGCTCCCCACAGGGGGGGCGGACCGGGGAGCTGTTTTTT
V gene: TRBV27
clone size: NA
D gene: NA
J gene: TRBJ2-2

CDR3 protein: CASSLRGGGSSSYNEQFF
CDR3 DNA: TGTGCCAGCAGCCTAAGGGGAGGGGGGTCCAGCTCCTACAATGAGCAGTTCTTC
V gene: TRBV7-2
clone size: NA
D gene: NA
J gene: TRBJ2-1

CDR3 protein: CASSSSLRFNRNQPQHF
CDR3 DNA: TGTGCCAGTAGTTCCAGTCTCCGATTTAACAGGAATCAGCCCCAGCATTTT
V gene: TRBV19
clone size: NA
D gene: NA
J gene: TRBJ1-5

CDR3 protein: CASSDPTDRAQTNEQFF
CDR3 DNA: TGTGCCAGCAGCGACCCAACGGACAGGGCTCAAACGAATGAGCAGTTCTTC
V gene: TRBV2
clone size: once
D gene: TRBD1
J gene: TRBJ2-1

CDR3 protein: CASSSPYRYTPEQPQHF
CDR3 DNA: TGTGCCAGCAGTTCCCCATATCGCTACACCCCAGAACAGCCCCAGCATTTT
V gene: TRBV6-2/TRBV6-3
clone size: NA
D gene: NA
J gene: TRBJ1-5

CDR3 protein: CASGTGRDTGELFF
CDR3 DNA: TGTGCCAGCGGGACAGGGAGGGACACCGGGGAGCTGTTTTTT
V gene: TRBV2
clone size: few
D gene: TRBD1
J gene: TRBJ2-2

CDR3 protein: CASSFAGVGDYGYTF
CDR3 DNA: TGTGCCAGCAGCTTCGCTGGGGTGGGGGACTATGGCTACACCTTC
V gene: TRBV7-8
clone size: NA
D gene: NA
J gene: TRBJ1-2

CDR3 protein: CATTDSLDQPQHF
CDR3 DNA: TGTGCCACCACAGACAGTCTAGATCAGCCCCAGCATTTT
V gene: TRBV19
clone size: few
D gene: NA
J gene: TRBJ1-5

CDR3 protein: CASREDGANVLTF
CDR3 DNA: TGTGCCAGCAGGGAAGACGGGGCCAACGTCCTGACTTTC
V gene: TRBV27
clone size: NA
D gene: NA
J gene: TRBJ2-6